The TCR beta chain under discussion was sequenced for a study of immune characterization of retroperitoneal liposarcoma. In TCRdb, the PCR reads were re-called with MiXCR into one record per CDR3 protein. The table lists 10,000 to 13,000 distinct CDR3 sequences, about a quarter of them singletons. This CDR3 comprises 14 residues. CDR1 is MGHDK, CDR2 SYGVNS, per germline. Deletions cut 2 bases from V and 8 bases from J, with 13 bases between. This receptor was obtained from a male donor with retroperitoneal liposarcoma. Sequences were obtained from tumor tissue. The chain joins TRBV25-1 to TRBJ2-1; D perhaps matches TRBD2 (5 bases). CDR3 sequence (DNA): TGTGCCAGCAGTGAAGAGGGTCTAGTCCATGAGCAGTTCTTC. Residues: CASSEEGLVHEQFF. The complete variable domain, with remaining parts taken from reference TRBV25-1 and TRBJ2-1, reads EADIYQTPRYLVIGTGKKITLECSQTMGHDKMYWYQQDPGMELHLIHYSYGVNSTEKGDLSSESTVSRIRTEHFPLTLESARPSHTSQYLCASSEEGLVHEQFFGPGTRLTVL.